The TCR beta chain under discussion was sequenced for a study of blood T cell repertoires in COVID-19. Overall study: Sites across the United States, Italy and Spain contributed samples from acute and convalescent COVID-19.

Participant-given clinical history determined each cohort assignment. Each exposed participant met a COVID-19 case in the 2 weeks preceding study entry. The repertoire was sequenced with immunoSEQ multiplex PCR; TCRdb's copy has only in-frame clones and lacks some. Counted here are approximately 220,000 clones, 83% occurring once; the ten biggest clones make up 4.8%. This sequence was found in a woman in her fifties or sixties who had been exposed to COVID-19. Sequencing was carried out using PBMCs or T cells enriched from blood (not recorded which).

Here the CDR3 DNA reads TGTGCCAGCAGTCCCCTCAGCTCCTACGAGCAGTACTTC. This encodes CASSPLSSYEQYF. The V call is TRBV27, the J call TRBJ2-7, with D unclear. CDR1 MNHEY and CDR2 SMNVEV come from the germline V gene (reference sequence). The CDR3 covers 13 residues. The V end was cut by 5 bases, the J end by 0 bases, with 8 bases between.